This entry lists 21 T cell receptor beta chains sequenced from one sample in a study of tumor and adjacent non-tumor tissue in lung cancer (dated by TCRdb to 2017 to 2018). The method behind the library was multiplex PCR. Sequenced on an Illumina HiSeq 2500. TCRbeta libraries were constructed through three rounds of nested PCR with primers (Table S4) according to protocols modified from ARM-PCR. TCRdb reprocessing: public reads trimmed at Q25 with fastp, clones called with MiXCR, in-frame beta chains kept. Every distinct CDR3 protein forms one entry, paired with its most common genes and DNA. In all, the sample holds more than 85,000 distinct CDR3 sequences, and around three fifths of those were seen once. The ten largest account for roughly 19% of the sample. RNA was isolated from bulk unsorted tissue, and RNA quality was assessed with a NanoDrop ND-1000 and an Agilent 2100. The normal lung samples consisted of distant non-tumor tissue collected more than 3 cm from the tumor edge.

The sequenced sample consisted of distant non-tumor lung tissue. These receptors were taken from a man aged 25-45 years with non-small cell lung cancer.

The CDR3 loop is CASRRTGTGELFF. CDR3 sequence (DNA): TGTGCCAGCAGGAGGACAGGGACCGGGGAGCTGTTTTTT. This chain connects TRBV6-2 or TRBV6-3 to TRBJ2-2; the match to TRBD1 covers 8 bases. V trimming: 6 bases; J trimming: 5 bases; junction bases outside the gene matches: 2. Germline CDR1 MNHEY, CDR2 SVGEGT. This CDR3 is 13 amino acids long.

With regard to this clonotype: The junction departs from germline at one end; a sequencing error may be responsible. The CDR3 nucleotides read TGCAGTGCTAACTTGGGAGCGGGGAGGACAGATACGCACTATTTT. It translates to CSANLGAGRTDTHYF. The chain has TRBV20-1 and TRBJ2-3; a possible D gene is TRBD2 (7 bases). The CDR3 contains 15 residues. From germline, CDR1 is DFQATT and CDR2 SNEGSKA (reference sequence).

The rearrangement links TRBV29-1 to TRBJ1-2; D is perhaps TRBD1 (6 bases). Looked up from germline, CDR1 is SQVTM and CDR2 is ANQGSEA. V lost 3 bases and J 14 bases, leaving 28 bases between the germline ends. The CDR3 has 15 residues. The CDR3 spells CSVDMAGAILGDYTF. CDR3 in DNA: TGCAGCGTTGATATGGCAGGGGCGATCCTGGGAGACTATACCTTC.

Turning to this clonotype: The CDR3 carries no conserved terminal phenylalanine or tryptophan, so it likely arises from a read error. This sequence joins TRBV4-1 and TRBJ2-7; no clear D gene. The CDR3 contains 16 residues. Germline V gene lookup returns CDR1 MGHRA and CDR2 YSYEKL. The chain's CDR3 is CASSQDETAGTYEQYS. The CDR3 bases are TGTGCCAGCAGCCAAGATGAGACGGCAGGTACGTACGAGCAGTACTCC.

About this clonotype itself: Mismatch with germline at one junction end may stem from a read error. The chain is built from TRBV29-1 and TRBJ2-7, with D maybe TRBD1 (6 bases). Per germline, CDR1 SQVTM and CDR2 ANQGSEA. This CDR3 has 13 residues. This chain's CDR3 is CNVPKGESYEQYF. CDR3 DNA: TGCAACGTTCCGAAGGGGGAGTCCTATGAGCAGTACTTC.

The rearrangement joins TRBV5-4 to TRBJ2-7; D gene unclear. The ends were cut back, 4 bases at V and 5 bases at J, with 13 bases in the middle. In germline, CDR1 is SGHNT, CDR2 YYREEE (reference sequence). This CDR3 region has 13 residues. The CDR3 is CASSPSLWDEQYF. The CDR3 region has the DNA TGTGCCAGCAGCCCGAGCCTCTGGGACGAGCAGTACTTC.

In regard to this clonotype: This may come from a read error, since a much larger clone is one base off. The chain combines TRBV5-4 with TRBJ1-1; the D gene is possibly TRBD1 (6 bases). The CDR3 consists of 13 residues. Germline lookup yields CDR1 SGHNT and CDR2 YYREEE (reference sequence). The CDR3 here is CARSSTGVTEAFF. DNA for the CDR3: TGTGCCCGCAGCTCGACAGGTGTCACTGAAGCTTTCTTT.

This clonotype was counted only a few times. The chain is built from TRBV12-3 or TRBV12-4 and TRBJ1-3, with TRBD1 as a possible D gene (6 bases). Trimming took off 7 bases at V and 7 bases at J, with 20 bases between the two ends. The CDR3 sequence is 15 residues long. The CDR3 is CASNRGEGVWNTIYF. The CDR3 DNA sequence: TGTGCCAGCAATCGAGGGGAGGGGGTCTGGAACACCATATATTTT.

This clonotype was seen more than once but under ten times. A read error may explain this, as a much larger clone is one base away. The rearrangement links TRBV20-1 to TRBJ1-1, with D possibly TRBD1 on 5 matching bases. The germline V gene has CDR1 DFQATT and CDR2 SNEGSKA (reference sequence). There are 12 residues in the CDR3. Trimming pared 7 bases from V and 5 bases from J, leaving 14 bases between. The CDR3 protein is CSVAPRETEAFF. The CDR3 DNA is TGCAGTGTTGCTCCCAGGGAGACTGAAGCTTTCTTT.

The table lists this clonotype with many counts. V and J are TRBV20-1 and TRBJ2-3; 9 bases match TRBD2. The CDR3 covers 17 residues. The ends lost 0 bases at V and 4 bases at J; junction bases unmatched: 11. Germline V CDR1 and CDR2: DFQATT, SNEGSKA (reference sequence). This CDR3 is CSARDSRSSGNADTQYF. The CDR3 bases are TGCAGTGCTAGAGATAGTCGGTCTAGCGGGAATGCAGATACGCAGTATTTT.

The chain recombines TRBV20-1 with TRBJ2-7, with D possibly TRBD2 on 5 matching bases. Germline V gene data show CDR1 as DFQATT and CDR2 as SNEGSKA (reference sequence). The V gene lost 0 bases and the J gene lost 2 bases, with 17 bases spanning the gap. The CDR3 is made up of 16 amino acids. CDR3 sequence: CSARDFGPSRAYEQYF. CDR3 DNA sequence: TGCAGTGCTAGAGATTTCGGGCCTAGCAGAGCCTACGAGCAGTACTTC.

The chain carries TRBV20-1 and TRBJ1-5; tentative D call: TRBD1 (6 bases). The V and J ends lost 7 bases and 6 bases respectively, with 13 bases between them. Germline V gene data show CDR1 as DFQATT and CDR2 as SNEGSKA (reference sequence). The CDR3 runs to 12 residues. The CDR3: CSVVQGFQPQHF. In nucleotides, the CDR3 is TGCAGTGTAGTTCAGGGGTTTCAGCCCCAGCATTTT.

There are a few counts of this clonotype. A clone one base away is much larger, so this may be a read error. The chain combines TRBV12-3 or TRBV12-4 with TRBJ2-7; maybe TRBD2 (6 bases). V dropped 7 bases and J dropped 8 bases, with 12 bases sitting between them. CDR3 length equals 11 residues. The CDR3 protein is CASTSTSKQYF. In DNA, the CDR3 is TGTGCCAGCACTTCCACTAGCAAGCAGTACTTC.

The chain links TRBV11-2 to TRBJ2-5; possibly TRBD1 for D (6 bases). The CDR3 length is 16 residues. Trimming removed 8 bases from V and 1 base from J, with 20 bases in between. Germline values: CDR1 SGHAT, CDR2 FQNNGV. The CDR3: CASCRPGTWFQETQYF. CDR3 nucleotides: TGTGCCAGCTGCCGGCCGGGGACATGGTTCCAAGAGACCCAGTACTTC. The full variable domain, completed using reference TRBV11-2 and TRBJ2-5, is EAGVAQSPRYKIIEKRQSVAFWCNPISGHATLYWYQQILGQGPKLLIQFQNNGVVDDSQLPKDRFSAERLKGVDSTLKIQPAKLEDSAVYLCASCRPGTWFQETQYFGPGTRLLVL.

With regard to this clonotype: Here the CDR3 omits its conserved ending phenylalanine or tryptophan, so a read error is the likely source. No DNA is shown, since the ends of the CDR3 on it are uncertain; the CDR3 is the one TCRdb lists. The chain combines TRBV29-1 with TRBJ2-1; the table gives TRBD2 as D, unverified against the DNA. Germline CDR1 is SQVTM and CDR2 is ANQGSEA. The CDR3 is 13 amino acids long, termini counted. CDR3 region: CSVEGTIYNEQLL.

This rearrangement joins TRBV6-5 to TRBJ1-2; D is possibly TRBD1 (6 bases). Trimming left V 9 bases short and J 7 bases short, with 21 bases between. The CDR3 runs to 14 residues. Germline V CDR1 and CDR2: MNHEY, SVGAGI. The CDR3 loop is CASSPPGRGRGYTF. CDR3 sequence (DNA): TGTGCCAGTAGCCCCCCCGGCAGGGGTCGTGGCTACACCTTC.

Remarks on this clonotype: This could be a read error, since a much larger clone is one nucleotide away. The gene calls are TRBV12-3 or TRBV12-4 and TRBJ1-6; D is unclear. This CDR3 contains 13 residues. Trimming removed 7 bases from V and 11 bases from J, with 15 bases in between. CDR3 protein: CASNLDGETPLHF. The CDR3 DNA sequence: TGTGCCAGCAACTTAGACGGCGAGACACCCCTCCACTTT.

CDR3 bases: TGTGCCAGCAGTTACGTGACAGGTGATGAAGCTTTCTTT. This encodes CASSYVTGDEAFF. The genes are TRBV6-5 and TRBJ1-1; perhaps TRBD1 as D (6 bases). Germline lookup yields CDR1 MNHEY and CDR2 SVGAGI. Trimming took off 2 bases at V and 7 bases at J, with 11 bases between the two ends. The CDR3 totals 13 residues.

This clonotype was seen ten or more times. CDR3 loop: CASSNDILSNQPQHF. CDR3 sequence (DNA): TGTGCCAGCAGCAACGACATACTCAGCAATCAGCCCCAGCATTTT. V is TRBV6-2 or TRBV6-3 and J is TRBJ1-5; the D is unclear. The CDR3 extends over 15 amino acids. The ends were cut back, 6 bases at V and 1 base at J, with 13 bases in the middle. CDR1 and CDR2 from the germline V gene are MNHEY and SVGEGT.

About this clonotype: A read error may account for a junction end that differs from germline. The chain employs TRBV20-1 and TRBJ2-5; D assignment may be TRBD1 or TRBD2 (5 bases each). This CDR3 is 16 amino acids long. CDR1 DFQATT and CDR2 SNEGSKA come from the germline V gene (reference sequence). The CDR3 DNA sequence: TGCAGTGTTAGAGATCTCGAAAGAGGGGTCCACGAGACCCAGTACTTC. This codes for CSVRDLERGVHETQYF.

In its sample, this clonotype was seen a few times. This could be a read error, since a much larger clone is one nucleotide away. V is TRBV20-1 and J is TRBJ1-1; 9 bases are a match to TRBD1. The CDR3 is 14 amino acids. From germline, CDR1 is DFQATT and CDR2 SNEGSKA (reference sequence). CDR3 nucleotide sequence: TGCAGTGCTAGGGGGACAGGGAAATACACTGAACCTTTCTTT. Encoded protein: CSARGTGKYTEPFF.